The 26 T cell receptor beta chains given below trace back to one sample, sequenced in a study of blood T cell repertoires in COVID-19. Produced via immunoSEQ multiplex PCR; TCRdb's table is partial and in-frame only. The sample comprises about 160,000 clones, 70% to 80% of which are singletons, and 7% to 9% rests with the top ten. Sequencing input: peripheral blood. Source of these receptors: a man in his 60s with acute or convalescent COVID-19.

The chain employs TRBV5-6 and TRBJ1-1; TRBD1 might be the D (5 bases). V lost 5 bases and J lost 6, with 11 bases in between. Germline V gene data show CDR1 as SGHDT and CDR2 as YYEEEE. The CDR3 is 12 residues long. DNA for the CDR3: TGTGCCAGCAGGTATGGACACTCTGAAGCTTTCTTT. It yields the protein CASRYGHSEAFF.

J is TRBJ2-3 and V is TRBV30; TRBD1 is a possible D gene (7 bases). In germline, CDR1 is GTSNPN, CDR2 SVGIG (reference sequence). The CDR3 is made up of 15 amino acids. V was shortened by 4 bases and J by 8 bases, with 22 bases between the two germline ends. In DNA form, the CDR3 reads TGTGCCTGGACTAACCAGGGGGGCTCATGGGGTACGCAGTATTTT. It specifies CAWTNQGGSWGTQYF.

This clone has a handful of counts. The gene calls are TRBV6-2 or TRBV6-3 and TRBJ1-2; possible D gene TRBD1, 6 bases. Trimming took 4 bases from V and 4 from J, leaving 19 bases between them. Germline V gene sequence: CDR1 MNHEY, CDR2 SVGEGT. The CDR3 consists of 16 residues. The CDR3 DNA sequence: TGTGCCAGCAGTTTCTCCGTCAAGACAGGACTCTATGGCTACACCTTC. Its protein is CASSFSVKTGLYGYTF.

Only one count was recorded for this clone. The chain joins TRBV30 to TRBJ2-3; TRBD2 aligns across 10 bases. The CDR3 runs 13 residues. Germline CDR1 GTSNPN, CDR2 SVGIG (reference sequence). V shed 2 bases and J 9 bases; nucleotides not matched to a gene: 5. CDR3 residues: CAWSSGGDDTQYF. In DNA, the CDR3 is TGTGCCTGGAGTAGCGGGGGGGATGACACGCAGTATTTT. The entire variable domain, with the rest obtained from reference TRBV30 and TRBJ2-3, is as follows: SQTIHQWPATLVQPVGSPLSLECTVEGTSNPNLYWYRQAAGRGLQLLFYSVGIGQISSEVPQNLSASRPQDRQFILSSKKLLLSDSGFYLCAWSSGGDDTQYFGPGTRLTVL.

A single count supports this clone. V is TRBV7-9 and J is TRBJ2-1; 7 positions agree with TRBD1. Germline-derived CDR1 and CDR2 are SEHNR and FQNEAQ (reference sequence). Trimming cost V 5 bases and J 6 bases; bases outside gene matches: 13. The CDR3 is 16 residues long. The CDR3 sequence is CASSLRGTAISNEQFF. The DNA of the CDR3 is TGTGCCAGCAGCCTTAGAGGGACAGCTATAAGCAATGAGCAGTTCTTC.

V gene TRBV4-1 combines with J gene TRBJ2-5; D gene unclear. V dropped 0 bases and J dropped 1 base, with 9 bases sitting between them. This CDR3 has 15 residues. Germline V gives CDR1 MGHRA, CDR2 YSYEKL. CDR3 nucleotides: TGCGCCAGCAGCCAAGACTCTTATCGCCAAGAGACCCAGTACTTC. The encoded protein is CASSQDSYRQETQYF.

The genes are TRBV7-3 and TRBJ2-3; 12 bases agree with TRBD2. This CDR3 is built from 15 residues. J lost 6 bases, V lost 4 bases, and 5 bases had no gene match. CDR1 is SGHTA, CDR2 FQGTGA, per germline. As DNA, the CDR3 is TGTGCCAGCAGCTCTAGCGGGGGGGCTTTTGATACGCAGTATTTT. Protein: CASSSSGGAFDTQYF.

The chain couples TRBV5-1 to TRBJ1-1; 10 bases align to TRBD1. The CDR3 consists of 13 residues. The germline CDR1 and CDR2 sequences are SGHRS and YFSETQ. Trimming removed 4 bases from V and 10 bases from J; junction bases left unmatched: 7. The CDR3 sequence is CASSGGTGVAAFF. CDR3 coding DNA: TGCGCCAGCAGCGGGGGGACAGGGGTTGCAGCTTTCTTT.

This clone was counted a few times. The V gene is TRBV5-1, the J gene TRBJ1-5; D is ambiguous. V lost 0 bases and J lost 4, with 5 bases in between. This CDR3 has 13 amino acids. Germline lookup yields CDR1 SGHRS and CDR2 YFSETQ. CDR3 loop: CASSLDSNQPQHF. The CDR3 DNA sequence: TGCGCCAGCAGCTTGGATAGTAATCAGCCCCAGCATTTT.

The chain employs TRBV7-8 and TRBJ1-4, with D hard to call. Germline-derived CDR1 and CDR2 are SGHVS and FQNEAQ. V was trimmed by 0 bases and J by 5 bases, leaving 7 bases between them. This CDR3 is built from 14 residues. In DNA form, the CDR3 reads TGTGCCAGCAGCTTAGCGGAGGAAAATGAAAAACTGTTTTTT. Translating it yields CASSLAEENEKLFF. The variable domain in full, with the rest retrieved from reference TRBV7-8 and TRBJ1-4, is GAGVSQSPRYKVAKRGQDVALRCDPISGHVSLFWYQQALGQGPEFLTYFQNEAQLDKSGLPSDRFFAERPEGSVSTLKIQRTQQEDSAVYLCASSLAEENEKLFFGSGTQLSVL.

This clone was seen only a few times. V gene TRBV6-5 combines with J gene TRBJ1-6, with a weak D call TRBD1 (5 bases). CDR3 length equals 14 residues. Trimming shortened V by 2 bases and J by 7 bases, and 9 bases separated the two germline ends. Germline values: CDR1 MNHEY, CDR2 SVGAGI. The CDR3 loop is CASSYGEGNSPLHF. Written as DNA, the CDR3 is TGTGCCAGCAGTTACGGGGAGGGGAATTCACCCCTCCACTTT.

In this sample, this clone turned up a few times. The chain couples TRBV29-1 to TRBJ1-1, with a tentative D call TRBD1 (5 bases). The length of the CDR3 is 15 residues. Germline-derived CDR1 and CDR2 are SQVTM and ANQGSEA. Trimming left V 7 bases short and J 0 bases short, with 18 bases between. The CDR3 bases are TGCAGCGGTCAAGGGTTTTGGGGGGTGAACACTGAAGCTTTCTTT. Protein product: CSGQGFWGVNTEAFF. Using reference TRBV29-1 and TRBJ1-1 for the parts outside the CDR3, the full variable domain is SAVISQKPSRDICQRGTSLTIQCQVDSQVTMMFWYRQQPGQSLTLIATANQGSEATYESGFVIDKFPISRPNLTFSTLTVSNMSPEDSSIYLCSGQGFWGVNTEAFFGQGTRLTVV.

This clone was detected a few times. The chain combines TRBV19 with TRBJ1-1; possible D gene TRBD1, 6 bases. The CDR3 contains 15 residues. Per germline, CDR1 LNHDA and CDR2 SQIVND (reference sequence). V was cut by 4 bases and J by 4 bases, with 16 bases left in between. CDR3 sequence: CASSTTGGSGTEAFF. The CDR3, as DNA: TGTGCCAGTAGTACGACAGGTGGGTCGGGCACTGAAGCTTTCTTT. Based on the CDR3 plus reference TRBV19 and TRBJ1-1, the full variable domain is DGGITQSPKYLFRKEGQNVTLSCEQNLNHDAMYWYRQDPGQGLRLIYYSQIVNDFQKGDIAEGYSVSREKKESFPLTVTSAQKNPTAFYLCASSTTGGSGTEAFFGQGTRLTVV.

This clone was seen just once. V and J are TRBV18 and TRBJ2-7; TRBD2 might be the D (7 bases). Per germline, CDR1 KGHSH and CDR2 LQKENI. There are 15 residues in the CDR3. The V and J ends lost 5 bases and 7 bases respectively, with 21 bases between them. CDR3 protein: CASSSRGGGEGEQYF. CDR3 sequence (DNA): TGTGCCAGCTCATCCAGGGGCGGCGGGGAGGGTGAGCAGTACTTC.

The chain carries TRBV29-1 and TRBJ1-2, with D maybe TRBD1 (6 bases). The CDR3 covers 13 residues. Germline CDR1 reads SQVTM; CDR2 reads ANQGSEA. V lost 2 bases to trimming and J lost 4 bases, with 11 bases between them. This CDR3 reads CSVEPRDIYGYTF. The CDR3 bases are TGCAGCGTTGAACCCCGGGACATCTATGGCTACACCTTC.

The CDR3 sequence: CSVEEAVFATEAFF. CDR3 in DNA: TGCAGCGTTGAAGAAGCGGTATTCGCCACTGAAGCTTTCTTT. The chain links TRBV29-1 to TRBJ1-1, with D uncertain. From germline, CDR1 is SQVTM and CDR2 ANQGSEA. The CDR3 is 14 amino acids. Trimming stripped 0 bases from V and 4 bases from J, with 12 bases between. The variable domain in full, with the rest retrieved from reference TRBV29-1 and TRBJ1-1, is SAVISQKPSRDICQRGTSLTIQCQVDSQVTMMFWYRQQPGQSLTLIATANQGSEATYESGFVIDKFPISRPNLTFSTLTVSNMSPEDSSIYLCSVEEAVFATEAFFGQGTRLTVV.

V and J are TRBV6-5 and TRBJ1-1; TRBD1 matches 10 bases. This CDR3 has 14 amino acids. V was pared by 5 bases and J by 4 bases, with 4 bases of the junction left unmatched. CDR1 and CDR2 from the germline V gene are MNHEY and SVGAGI. CDR3 loop: CASSTGTGVTEAFF. Here the CDR3 DNA reads TGTGCCAGCAGTACTGGGACAGGGGTCACTGAAGCTTTCTTT.

V and J are TRBV5-1 and TRBJ2-6; TRBD1 aligns across 8 bases. V dropped 2 bases and J dropped 2; count of bases not matched to a gene: 3. This CDR3 has 16 residues. Germline CDR1 reads SGHRS; CDR2 reads YFSETQ. DNA for the CDR3: TGCGCCAGCAGCTTTTCAGGGGGCGCTGGGGCCAACGTCCTGACTTTC. Amino acid sequence: CASSFSGGAGANVLTF. The whole variable domain, remainder taken from reference TRBV5-1 and TRBJ2-6, is KAGVTQTPRYLIKTRGQQVTLSCSPISGHRSVSWYQQTPGQGLQFLFEYFSETQRNKGNFPGRFSGRQFSNSRSEMNVSTLELGDSALYLCASSFSGGAGANVLTFGAGSRLTVL.

The chain is built from TRBV24-1 and TRBJ1-1; a possible D gene is TRBD1 (5 bases). The CDR3 consists of 15 residues. V dropped 2 bases and J dropped 2 bases, with 11 bases sitting between them. Germline assignment: CDR1 KGHDR and CDR2 SFDVKD. This chain's CDR3 is CATSDSRTINTEAFF. CDR3 nucleotide sequence: TGTGCCACCAGTGATTCTAGGACAATTAACACTGAAGCTTTCTTT.

The chain links TRBV29-1 to TRBJ2-7; no clear D. The V gene lost 0 bases and the J gene lost 6 bases, with 12 bases spanning the gap. CDR1 is SQVTM and CDR2 is ANQGSEA in the germline V gene. The CDR3 consists of 13 residues. CDR3 coding DNA: TGCAGCGTTGAAGACCCGGTCCTACGCGAGCAGTACTTC. Protein product: CSVEDPVLREQYF.

The chain employs TRBV12-3 or TRBV12-4 and TRBJ1-4; D ambiguous. Between the trimmed V and J ends, which lost 5 bases and 0 bases, there was a span of 4 bases. This CDR3 has 13 amino acids. CDR3 amino acids: CASSPATNEKLFF. The CDR3 region has the DNA TGTGCCAGCAGTCCTGCAACTAATGAAAAACTGTTTTTT.

The V and J genes are TRBV9 and TRBJ2-1; 7 positions match TRBD1. The CDR3 extends over 15 amino acids. Germline V CDR1 and CDR2: SGDLS, YYNGEE. Trimming took 3 bases from V and 0 from J; bases not matched to a gene: 3. The CDR3 region has the DNA TGTGCCAGCAGCGCAGGGACAGTCTCCTACAATGAGCAGTTCTTC. Translation gives CASSAGTVSYNEQFF.

The rearrangement links TRBV29-1 to TRBJ2-3; 10 positions agree with TRBD2. Trimming at V came to 5 bases and at J to 2 bases, leaving 10 bases not matched to a gene. CDR1 is SQVTM, CDR2 ANQGSEA, per germline. The CDR3 is 16 residues long. The chain's CDR3 is CSVTRQTSGITDTQYF. The CDR3 DNA is TGCAGCGTTACCAGGCAAACTAGCGGGATCACAGATACGCAGTATTTT.

In its sample, this clone was seen a few times. The chain uses TRBV28 and TRBJ2-5, with 10 bases fitting TRBD2. There are 18 residues in the CDR3. Germline CDR1 MDHEN, CDR2 SYDVKM. V was pared by 5 bases and J by 2 bases, with 14 bases of the junction left unmatched. In DNA form, the CDR3 reads TGTGCCAGCAGTCCCGGGGTAGCGGGGGGCAACGATCAAGAGACCCAGTACTTC. Translating gives CASSPGVAGGNDQETQYF.

This rearrangement joins TRBV6-5 to TRBJ1-5; 7 bases are shared with TRBD1. CDR1 and CDR2 from the germline V gene are MNHEY and SVGAGI. The V gene end was trimmed by 5 bases and the J gene end by 1 base; junction bases not matched to a gene: 2. The CDR3 runs 14 residues. The CDR3 bases are TGTGCCAGCAGTCCGGGACAGAGCAATCAGCCCCAGCATTTT. Protein sequence: CASSPGQSNQPQHF.

V is TRBV27 and J is TRBJ2-5; possibly TRBD1 for D (5 bases). Trimming cost V 5 bases and J 5 bases, with 15 bases left between them. Germline V gene data show CDR1 as MNHEY and CDR2 as SMNVEV (reference sequence). CDR3 length: 14 amino acids. CDR3 sequence: CASSPGPLLETQYF. The CDR3 DNA sequence: TGTGCCAGCAGTCCAGGGCCCCTCCTTGAGACCCAGTACTTC.